This T cell receptor beta chain originates from a study of cytomegalovirus exposure and HLA in healthy donors. Sequenced by immunoSEQ multiplex PCR; TCRdb stores in-frame clones only, minus some. The sample gives some 49,000 clones, 85% to 95% of which show up once; roughly 1.4% is in the top ten. The sequenced sample was PBMCs. This clonotype was sampled from a man aged 18 to 30 in good health and CMV-seronegative.

CDR3 protein: CASSRTQGMDTQYF. The DNA of the CDR3 is TGTGCCAGCAGCCGGACTCAAGGCATGGATACGCAGTATTTT. V is TRBV13 and J is TRBJ2-3; tentatively, D is TRBD2 (5 bases). Germline V gene data show CDR1 as PRHDT and CDR2 as FYEKMQ (reference sequence). V was trimmed by 5 bases and J by 6 bases, leaving 15 bases between them. This CDR3 comprises 14 residues.